The next 29 T cell receptor beta chains were all read from a single sample in a study of T cells in Graves' hyperthyroidism and ophthalmopathy. The investigators amplified TCR beta CDR3 regions from RNA transcripts. Researchers ran a first-round RT-PCR on the TCR CDR3 using the HTBI primer set. MiXCR was run by TCRdb on the multiplex PCR reads, yielding one entry per CDR3 protein. This table holds fewer than 650,000 distinct CDR3 sequences, under 15% found once. Sequencing used blood. Receptors originate from a woman aged 40 to 50 with Graves' ophthalmopathy.

The chain joins TRBV7-1 to TRBJ1-1; tentative D call: TRBD1 (6 bases). TRBV7-1 is noted as an ORF with a role that remains uncertain. Trimming removed 3 bases at V and 1 base at J, with 24 bases between. The CDR3 totals 19 residues. CDR3 amino acids: CASSSVLGGALPSNTEAFF. The CDR3 DNA reads as TGTGCCAGCAGCTCGGTCCTGGGGGGGGCCTTACCCTCGAACACTGAAGCTTTCTTT.

This clonotype was seen at least ten times. This chain links TRBV30 with TRBJ2-7; 11 nucleotides agree with TRBD1. Germline V gene lookup returns CDR1 GTSNPN and CDR2 SVGIG (reference sequence). The junction had 5 bases not matched to a gene; V was cut back by 7 bases and J by 3 bases. This CDR3 region has 13 residues. Written as DNA, the CDR3 is TGTGCCTACACCGGGACAGGGGGCTACGAGCAGTACTTC. It codes for CAYTGTGGYEQYF.

The rearrangement joins TRBV28 to TRBJ1-2; D is possibly TRBD1 (5 bases). The CDR3 contains 15 residues. The ends were cut back, 3 bases at V and 1 base at J, with 12 bases in the middle. Germline values: CDR1 MDHEN, CDR2 SYDVKM. The CDR3 region has the DNA TGTGCCAGCAGTTTCGGGACCCCGAATAACTATGGCTACACCTTC. Amino acid sequence: CASSFGTPNNYGYTF.

This clonotype was detected ten times or more. The chain is built from TRBV7-9 and TRBJ2-2; no definite D call. The CDR3 runs 12 residues. Per the germline V gene, CDR1 is SEHNR and CDR2 is FQNEAQ (reference sequence). Trimming left V 5 bases short and J 5 bases short, with 6 bases between. For the CDR3, the DNA is TGTGCCAGCAGCGTACAAACCGGGGAGCTGTTTTTT. Its protein is CASSVQTGELFF.

As concerns this clonotype: Just one base apart from a much larger clone, this may be a read error. The chain joins TRBV9 to TRBJ2-7, with D hard to call. This CDR3 is 12 amino acids long. V was clipped by 4 bases and J by 2 bases, with 7 bases between them. Germline CDR1 and CDR2: SGDLS and YYNGEE. In DNA form, the CDR3 reads TGTGCCAGCAGCCCCAACGCCTACGAGCAGTACTTC. Its translation: CASSPNAYEQYF.

This clonotype came up a few times. This chain links TRBV29-1 with TRBJ2-7; D remains ambiguous. The V end was cut by 4 bases, the J end by 2 bases, with 12 bases between. This CDR3 is 13 amino acids long. Germline V gene data show CDR1 as SQVTM and CDR2 as ANQGSEA. The CDR3 DNA reads as TGCAGCGTTGTGGCAGGTGCCCCCTACGAGCAGTACTTC. Protein sequence: CSVVAGAPYEQYF.

This clonotype has at least ten counts. This rearrangement joins TRBV19 to TRBJ1-2, with 11 positions matching TRBD1. The CDR3 has 15 residues. Germline trimming cut 6 bases from V and 4 bases from J; bases unmatched to any gene: 7. Germline CDR1 is LNHDA and CDR2 is SQIVND (reference sequence). CDR3 in amino acids: CASSNRDRGTYGYTF. In DNA, the CDR3 is TGTGCCAGTAGCAACCGGGACAGGGGGACCTATGGCTACACCTTC.

This clonotype was seen ten or more times. V usage is TRBV5-1 and J usage is TRBJ1-6; maybe TRBD1 (6 bases). V was clipped by 5 bases and J by 13 bases, with 16 bases between them. The CDR3 runs 13 residues. Per germline, CDR1 SGHRS and CDR2 YFSETQ. The CDR3 DNA is TGCGCCAGCAGGATGGACAGCGTCAGCCCCCTCCACTTT. Encoded protein: CASRMDSVSPLHF.

The table lists this clonotype with a few counts. V is TRBV3-1 and J is TRBJ2-7; the D is unclear. The V and J ends lost 0 bases and 7 bases respectively, with 10 bases between them. The CDR3 length is 13 residues. Looked up from germline, CDR1 is LGHDT and CDR2 is YNNKEL (reference sequence). This CDR3 reads CASSQERREEQYF. The CDR3 DNA sequence: TGTGCCAGCAGCCAAGAACGACGAGAGGAGCAGTACTTC.

The chain combines TRBV7-9 with TRBJ2-2; no firm D call. V was pared by 7 bases and J by 6 bases, with 9 bases between. The CDR3 covers 12 residues. Germline CDR1 is SEHNR and CDR2 is FQNEAQ (reference sequence). Written as DNA, the CDR3 is TGTGCCAGCATGTCTGGCGCCGGGGAGCTGTTTTTT. It encodes CASMSGAGELFF.

This clonotype was detected many times. V usage is TRBV7-8 and J usage is TRBJ2-5, with a possible D match to TRBD2 (6 bases). The CDR3 length is 14 residues. V shed 3 bases and J shed 5 bases, with 13 bases lying between them. Germline lookup yields CDR1 SGHVS and CDR2 FQNEAQ. The CDR3 here is CASSLTGERETQYF. The CDR3, as DNA: TGTGCCAGCAGCTTGACGGGAGAAAGGGAGACCCAGTACTTC.

This clonotype was counted at least ten times. V gene TRBV6-1 combines with J gene TRBJ1-1, with D tentatively TRBD1 (6 bases). CDR1 is MNHNS and CDR2 is SASEGT in the germline V gene. With 7 bases removed from V and 5 bases from J, the gap between germline ends came to 14 bases. The length of the CDR3 is 13 residues. This CDR3 is CASTLDSRTEAFF. In DNA form, the CDR3 reads TGTGCCAGCACCCTGGACAGCAGGACTGAAGCTTTCTTT.

The V and J genes are TRBV2 and TRBJ2-5, with 8 bases fitting TRBD2. Germline-derived CDR1 and CDR2 are SNHLY and FYNNEI. This CDR3 spans 13 amino acids. J was trimmed by 6 bases and V by 6 bases; bases with no gene match: 6. The CDR3 loop is CASRQRESKTQYF. The CDR3 DNA reads as TGTGCCAGCAGACAGCGGGAGAGCAAGACCCAGTACTTC.

This clonotype was counted ten times or more. The chain carries TRBV20-1 and TRBJ2-7, with D perhaps matching TRBD1 or TRBD2 (5 bases each). CDR1 is DFQATT, CDR2 SNEGSKA, per germline (reference sequence). Trimming cost V 2 bases and J 1 base, with 18 bases left between them. This CDR3 has 16 residues. CDR3 in DNA: TGCAGTGCTAGACTCACCGGGACCGCTGGTTCCTACGAGCAGTACTTC. Amino acids: CSARLTGTAGSYEQYF.

The chain uses TRBV20-1 and TRBJ2-4; possibly TRBD2 for D (6 bases). Trimming removed 3 bases from V and 7 bases from J, with 16 bases in between. The length of the CDR3 is 14 residues. The germline V gene has CDR1 DFQATT and CDR2 SNEGSKA (reference sequence). CDR3 nucleotides: TGCAGTGCTAGTTCCAGGGAAGGAGGGAACATTCAGTACTTC. Amino acids: CSASSREGGNIQYF.

This clonotype was seen ten or more times. CDR3 amino acids: CASSPRALKRAEAFF. In DNA, the CDR3 is TGTGCCAGCAGTCCCCGGGCCCTTAAACGGGCTGAAGCTTTCTTT. This sequence joins TRBV28 and TRBJ1-1; D unresolved. The CDR3 runs 15 residues. CDR1 and CDR2 (germline): MDHEN, SYDVKM. V was shortened by 5 bases and J by 6 bases, with 19 bases between the two germline ends.

This clonotype was detected many times. This chain links TRBV4-1 with TRBJ2-7; 8 nucleotides match TRBD2. The V gene end was trimmed by 6 bases and the J gene end by 0 bases; junction bases not matched to a gene: 4. The CDR3 has 14 residues. CDR1 is MGHRA and CDR2 is YSYEKL in the germline V gene. CDR3 DNA: TGCGCCAGCAGGACTAGCGACTACTCCTACGAGCAGTACTTC. It is translated as CASRTSDYSYEQYF.

This clonotype was recorded many times. This chain connects TRBV27 to TRBJ1-6; TRBD1 is a possible D gene (5 bases). CDR1 and CDR2 (germline): MNHEY, SMNVEV (reference sequence). The CDR3 loop spans 15 amino acids. The germline V and J ends were trimmed by 3 bases and 7 bases, with 13 bases remaining between them. CDR3 in DNA: TGTGCCAGCAGTTTCCGGGACGGACCAAATTCACCCCTCCACTTT. It translates to CASSFRDGPNSPLHF.

In this sample, this clonotype turned up a few times. The genes are TRBV6-1 and TRBJ1-1; TRBD1 is a possible D gene (6 bases). V was pared by 1 base and J by 4 bases, with 13 bases between. Germline V gene sequence: CDR1 MNHNS, CDR2 SASEGT. CDR3 size: 15 residues. DNA of the CDR3: TGTGCCAGCAGTGAAGTGGGGGGCGGGGGCACTGAAGCTTTCTTT. Translation: CASSEVGGGGTEAFF.

As to this clonotype: At one end the junction does not follow the germline gene, possibly because of a read error. The chain links TRBV12-3 or TRBV12-4 to TRBJ1-5, with D perhaps matching TRBD1 (6 bases). The CDR3 loop spans 14 amino acids. DNA of the CDR3: TGTGCCGGCAGTTTACGGGACACCTATCAGCCCCAGCATTTT. This gives the protein CAGSLRDTYQPQHF.

This clonotype has at least ten counts. The J gene is TRBJ2-7, the V gene TRBV30, with a possible D match to TRBD1 (5 bases). Trimming pared 5 bases from V and 2 bases from J, leaving 7 bases between. The CDR3 loop spans 11 amino acids. CDR1 is GTSNPN and CDR2 is SVGIG in the germline V gene (reference sequence). This CDR3 is CAWDSAYEQYF. The DNA of the CDR3 is TGTGCCTGGGACAGTGCCTACGAGCAGTACTTC.

The rearrangement links TRBV6-5 to TRBJ2-7; D gene ambiguous. Trimming stripped 6 bases from V and 2 bases from J, with 20 bases between. Germline V gene sequence: CDR1 MNHEY, CDR2 SVGAGI. The CDR3 extends over 16 amino acids. The CDR3 nucleotides read TGTGCCAGCAGCGACTCGAGGAACTTTGTTCCCTACGAGCAGTACTTC. It specifies CASSDSRNFVPYEQYF.

The table lists this clonotype with many counts. The chain combines TRBV29-1 with TRBJ2-3, with TRBD2 identical over 8 bases. J was trimmed by 6 bases and V by 4 bases; bases with no gene match: 6. Germline V CDR1 and CDR2: SQVTM, ANQGSEA. The CDR3 has 13 amino acids. CDR3 in amino acids: CSVGTSHLDTQYF. The DNA for the CDR3 is TGCAGCGTTGGGACTAGCCACCTGGATACGCAGTATTTT.

This clonotype appeared a few times. This chain joins TRBV10-1 and TRBJ1-3, with 7 nucleotides matching TRBD1. CDR1 is WNHNN and CDR2 is SYGVQD in the germline V gene (reference sequence). The junction had 13 bases not matched to a gene; V was cut back by 6 bases and J by 8 bases. CDR3 size: 15 residues. The CDR3 loop is CASSVTGRFVYTIYF. The DNA of the CDR3 is TGCGCCAGCAGCGTGACAGGGCGATTCGTGTACACCATATATTTT.

This clonotype was seen many times. V is TRBV20-1 and J is TRBJ1-2, with no clear D. This CDR3 has 12 residues. Germline assignment: CDR1 DFQATT and CDR2 SNEGSKA (reference sequence). With 4 bases removed from V and 4 bases from J, the gap between germline ends came to 10 bases. CDR3 nucleotides: TGCAGTGCTACTAGAGAGGGCTATGGCTACACCTTC. Its protein is CSATREGYGYTF.

In its sample, this clonotype was seen many times. The chain uses TRBV12-3 or TRBV12-4 and TRBJ2-7, with D uncertain. V lost 5 bases and J lost 0, with 11 bases in between. The CDR3 is 14 amino acids. The CDR3: CASSPDIGSYEQYF. In DNA, the CDR3 is TGTGCCAGCAGTCCCGACATAGGCTCCTACGAGCAGTACTTC.

This clonotype appeared a few times. The J gene is TRBJ1-5, the V gene TRBV2; D not certain. The V gene's germline CDR1 is SNHLY and CDR2 FYNNEI. V lost 1 base to trimming and J lost 9 bases, with 7 bases between them. The length of the CDR3 is 12 residues. The CDR3 DNA follows: TGTGCCAGCAGTGAAGGGGGAGGGCCCCAGCATTTT. This gives the protein CASSEGGGPQHF.

The V call is TRBV11-2, the J call TRBJ2-7; 12 nucleotides agree with TRBD2. V lost 5 bases and J lost 2; bases outside the gene matches: 7. Germline V gene data show CDR1 as SGHAT and CDR2 as FQNNGV. CDR3 size: 16 residues. The CDR3 spells CASSVTSGRGTYEQYF. DNA of the CDR3: TGTGCCAGCAGCGTGACTAGCGGGAGAGGGACCTACGAGCAGTACTTC. Together with reference TRBV11-2 and TRBJ2-7, the CDR3 gives the full variable domain: EAGVAQSPRYKIIEKRQSVAFWCNPISGHATLYWYQQILGQGPKLLIQFQNNGVVDDSQLPKDRFSAERLKGVDSTLKIQPAKLEDSAVYLCASSVTSGRGTYEQYFGPGTRLTVT.

This clonotype has a count of ten or more. V is TRBV10-3 and J is TRBJ2-7, with a weak D call TRBD2 (6 bases). The V end was cut by 3 bases, the J end by 2 bases, with 8 bases between. Germline V gene lookup returns CDR1 ENHRY and CDR2 SYGVKD. CDR3 length equals 13 residues. The chain's CDR3 is CAISDRETYEQYF. CDR3 in DNA: TGTGCCATCAGTGACCGGGAGACCTACGAGCAGTACTTC.